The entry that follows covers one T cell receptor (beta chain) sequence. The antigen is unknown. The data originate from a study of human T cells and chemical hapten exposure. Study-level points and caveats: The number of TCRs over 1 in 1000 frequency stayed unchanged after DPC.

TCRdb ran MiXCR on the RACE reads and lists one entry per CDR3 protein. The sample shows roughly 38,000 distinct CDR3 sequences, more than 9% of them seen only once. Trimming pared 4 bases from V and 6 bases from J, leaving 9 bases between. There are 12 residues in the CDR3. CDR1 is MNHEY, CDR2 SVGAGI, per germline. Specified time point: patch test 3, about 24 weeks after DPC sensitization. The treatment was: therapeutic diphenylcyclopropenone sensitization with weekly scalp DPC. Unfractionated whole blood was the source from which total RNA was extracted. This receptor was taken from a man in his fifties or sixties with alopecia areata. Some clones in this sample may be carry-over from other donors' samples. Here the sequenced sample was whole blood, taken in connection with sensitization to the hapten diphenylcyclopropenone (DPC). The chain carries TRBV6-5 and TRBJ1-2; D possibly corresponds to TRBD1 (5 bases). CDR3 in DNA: TGTGCCAGCAGTTCGGGACGGGATGGCTACACCTTC. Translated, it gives CASSSGRDGYTF.